The 19 T cell receptor beta chains in this list originate from one sample, sequenced in a study of CD8 T cells in Susac syndrome. After extraction with the RNeasy kit, about 0.45 to 1 ug of the RNA was reverse transcribed using random hexamers. From the immunoSEQ multiplex PCR reads, TCRdb called clonotypes with MiXCR, one entry per CDR3 protein. The sample lists under 250,000 distinct CDR3 sequences, just under 95% occurring once. Sequenced material: CD4+ T cells from PBMCs. These receptors came from a human donor with multiple sclerosis.

This chain links TRBV30 with TRBJ2-1, with D possibly TRBD2 on 5 matching bases. Germline CDR1 is GTSNPN and CDR2 is SVGIG (reference sequence). The CDR3 contains 14 residues. V shed 7 bases and J shed 10 bases, with 23 bases lying between them. The CDR3 loop is CASVFADSLREQFF. DNA of the CDR3: TGTGCCTCAGTTTTCGCGGACTCCCTTAGAGAGCAGTTCTTC.

V and J are TRBV29-1 and TRBJ2-6; D not certain. This CDR3 contains 14 residues. The ends were cut back, 6 bases at V and 2 bases at J, with 11 bases in the middle. Germline V CDR1 and CDR2: SQVTM, ANQGSEA. CDR3 bases: TGCAGCGTAGGTCCTAGAGCTGGGGCCAACGTCCTGACTTTC. Translating it yields CSVGPRAGANVLTF.

V gene TRBV7-8 combines with J gene TRBJ2-5; the D gene could be TRBD1 or TRBD2 (5 bases each). Deletions cut 2 bases from V and 5 bases from J, with 21 bases between. Germline V CDR1 and CDR2: SGHVS, FQNEAQ. This CDR3 spans 17 amino acids. The CDR3 nucleotides read TGTGCCAGCAGCTTAAGGCGTTCTCGGGGCAATCGGGAGACCCAGTACTTC. This gives the protein CASSLRRSRGNRETQYF.

The chain has TRBV19 and TRBJ1-5; 8 nucleotides match TRBD1. Germline-derived CDR1 and CDR2 are LNHDA and SQIVND (reference sequence). This CDR3 spans 16 amino acids. J was trimmed by 0 bases and V by 5 bases; bases with no gene match: 6. The CDR3 region has the DNA TGTGCCAGTAGTCTTCGGACAGGGCGTAGCAATCAGCCCCAGCATTTT. Amino acids: CASSLRTGRSNQPQHF.

The count of this clonotype is one. J is TRBJ2-3 and V is TRBV30; TRBD2 aligns across 13 bases. V was pared by 5 bases and J by 0 bases, with 5 bases of the junction left unmatched. Germline V CDR1 and CDR2: GTSNPN, SVGIG (reference sequence). CDR3 size: 16 residues. CDR3 nucleotide sequence: TGTGCCTGGGGACTAGCGGGGGCTGATAGCACAGATACGCAGTATTTT. This sequence encodes CAWGLAGADSTDTQYF.

The chain recombines TRBV30 with TRBJ2-1, with D hard to call. The CDR3 extends over 11 amino acids. Looked up from germline, CDR1 is GTSNPN and CDR2 is SVGIG (reference sequence). Trimming took off 2 bases at V and 4 bases at J, with 3 bases between the two ends. DNA for the CDR3: TGTGCCTGGAGTCTTTACAATGAGCAGTTCTTC. Protein sequence: CAWSLYNEQFF.

CDR3 sequence reads: CSARIRGAMNTEAFF. DNA of the CDR3: TGCAGTGCTAGAATCCGGGGGGCCATGAACACTGAAGCTTTCTTT. The chain employs TRBV20-1 and TRBJ1-1; perhaps TRBD1 as D (6 bases). This CDR3 contains 15 residues. CDR1 is DFQATT and CDR2 is SNEGSKA in the germline V gene (reference sequence). The V end was cut by 2 bases, the J end by 0 bases, with 13 bases between.

CDR3 loop: CASRLAGGRGTGELFF. The CDR3 region has the DNA TGTGCCAGCAGGCTAGCGGGAGGAAGAGGCACCGGGGAGCTGTTTTTT. V usage is TRBV2 and J usage is TRBJ2-2; 11 nucleotides line up with TRBD2. This CDR3 contains 16 residues. Germline V lookup: CDR1 SNHLY, CDR2 FYNNEI. The V and J ends lost 6 bases and 4 bases, in that order; junction bases with no gene match: 7.

The chain recombines TRBV18 with TRBJ1-1; D call uncertain. The CDR3 has 15 residues. Trimming cost V 0 bases and J 0 bases, with 8 bases left between them. Germline V gene lookup returns CDR1 KGHSH and CDR2 LQKENI. CDR3 residues: CASSPPNALNTEAFF. As DNA, the CDR3 is TGTGCCAGCTCACCACCGAATGCCCTGAACACTGAAGCTTTCTTT.

A single count supports this clonotype. The chain employs TRBV7-9 and TRBJ1-5; D may be TRBD1 (6 bases). This CDR3 has 16 residues. The V and J ends lost 5 bases and 6 bases respectively, with 20 bases between them. The germline V gene has CDR1 SEHNR and CDR2 FQNEAQ (reference sequence). The CDR3 DNA sequence: TGTGCCAGCAGCGACTCGACAGGCCTCGGGGGTCAGCCCCAGCATTTT. Protein: CASSDSTGLGGQPQHF.

This clonotype was recorded once. The chain recombines TRBV11-2 with TRBJ1-1; D unclear. V lost 4 bases, J lost 6 bases, and 15 bases lay in between. The germline V gene encodes CDR1 SGHAT and CDR2 FQNNGV. The CDR3 has 14 amino acids. The CDR3 spells CASSSETRRAEAFF. The CDR3 region has the DNA TGTGCCAGCAGCTCGGAGACCCGAAGGGCTGAAGCTTTCTTT.

The CDR3: CASSKSAREPQHF. The CDR3 region has the DNA TGTGCCAGCAGCAAAAGCGCTAGGGAGCCCCAGCATTTT. The J gene is TRBJ1-5, the V gene TRBV7-2; no definite D call. V gave up 5 bases and J gave up 8 bases, with 13 bases separating them. Germline V gene data show CDR1 as SGHTA and CDR2 as FQGNSA. CDR3 length equals 13 residues.

The chain carries TRBV7-9 and TRBJ1-1; perhaps TRBD1 as D (5 bases). The CDR3 sequence is 15 residues long. Germline V gene sequence: CDR1 SEHNR, CDR2 FQNEAQ (reference sequence). The ends were cut back, 0 bases at V and 6 bases at J, with 14 bases in the middle. The CDR3 reads CASSLAKGQTPEAFF. CDR3 sequence (DNA): TGTGCCAGCAGCTTAGCGAAGGGGCAGACCCCTGAAGCTTTCTTT.

The V and J genes are TRBV6-1 and TRBJ1-1; TRBD1 matches at 9 bases. The J segment lost 3 bases and the V segment lost 6 bases, leaving 8 bases of the junction unmatched. Germline assignment: CDR1 MNHNS and CDR2 SASEGT. The CDR3 extends over 15 amino acids. The CDR3 sequence: CASRTGGGVDTEAFF. The CDR3 DNA sequence: TGTGCCAGCAGAACAGGGGGCGGGGTGGACACTGAAGCTTTCTTT.

V gene TRBV9 combines with J gene TRBJ2-7, with D possibly matching TRBD2 (5 bases). The CDR3 extends over 15 amino acids. The V end lost 2 bases, the J end lost 3 bases, and 15 bases lay between the germline ends. Germline V lookup: CDR1 SGDLS, CDR2 YYNGEE. CDR3 protein: CASSVDVSGNYEQYF. CDR3 in DNA: TGTGCCAGCAGCGTCGACGTCAGCGGTAACTACGAGCAGTACTTC.

This chain links TRBV6-5 with TRBJ2-7; either TRBD1 or TRBD2 may fit D (6 bases each). The CDR3 is 15 amino acids. V lost 2 bases and J lost 6, with 17 bases in between. The germline gives CDR1 MNHEY, CDR2 SVGAGI. In DNA form, the CDR3 reads TGTGCCAGCAGTTACCAGAGACTCAGGGGAGGCGAGCAGTACGTC. Residues: CASSYQRLRGGEQYV.

V and J are TRBV5-1 and TRBJ1-2; 9 nucleotides line up with TRBD1. This CDR3 comprises 16 residues. V was clipped by 4 bases and J by 8 bases; unmatched bases: 15. Germline-derived CDR1 and CDR2 are SGHRS and YFSETQ. CDR3 amino acids: CASSPPPLDRGYGYTF. The CDR3 DNA sequence: TGCGCCAGCAGCCCCCCCCCGTTGGACAGGGGCTACGGCTACACCTTC.

The rearrangement uses TRBV24-1 and TRBJ2-7; a weak D match, TRBD1 (7 bases). The CDR3 covers 18 residues. Deletions cut 6 bases from V and 1 base from J, with 24 bases between. Germline CDR1 is KGHDR and CDR2 is SFDVKD. CDR3: CATSPPISRDSLSYEQYV. As DNA, the CDR3 is TGTGCCACCAGTCCACCCATCTCGCGGGACAGCCTGTCCTACGAGCAGTACGTC.

The chain is built from TRBV5-4 and TRBJ1-2; 8 bases are a match to TRBD1. The V and J ends lost 4 bases and 14 bases, in that order; junction bases with no gene match: 13. The CDR3 is 13 amino acids. CDR1 and CDR2 (germline): SGHNT, YYREEE (reference sequence). CDR3 nucleotide sequence: TGTGCCAGCAGCCCCCCCGGGACAGGAGTTTGGACCTTC. Translating gives CASSPPGTGVWTF.